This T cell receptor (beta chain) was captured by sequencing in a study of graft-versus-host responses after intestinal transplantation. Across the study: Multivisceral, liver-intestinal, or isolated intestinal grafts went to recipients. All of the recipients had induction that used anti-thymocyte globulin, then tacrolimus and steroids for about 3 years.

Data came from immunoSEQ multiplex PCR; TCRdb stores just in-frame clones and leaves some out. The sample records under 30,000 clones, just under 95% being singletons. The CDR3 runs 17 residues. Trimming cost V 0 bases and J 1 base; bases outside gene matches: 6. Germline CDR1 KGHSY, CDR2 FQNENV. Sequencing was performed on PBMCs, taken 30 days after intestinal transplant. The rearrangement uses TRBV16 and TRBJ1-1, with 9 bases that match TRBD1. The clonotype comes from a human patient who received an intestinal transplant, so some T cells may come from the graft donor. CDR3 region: CASSQSRDREENTEAFF. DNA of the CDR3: TGTGCCAGCAGCCAATCCCGGGACAGGGAAGAGAACACTGAAGCTTTCTTT.